Detailed here is one TCR beta chain. The V segment lost 7 bases and the J segment 0 bases; nucleotides outside the gene matches: 14. Germline CDR1 and CDR2: SNHLY and FYNNEI. CDR3 length: 17 residues. Residents of approximately 25 US areas, aged about 18 to 89 years, made up the participants. Assignment of participants to cohorts was predicated upon participant-reported clinical history. Repertoires were generated with immunoSEQ multiplex PCR, while TCRdb's copy carries only in-frame clones and drops some. The data hold under 300,000 clones, with roughly nine tenths observed a single time. This sample is part of a study of blood T cell repertoires in COVID-19. Study in general: Acute-phase and convalescent COVID-19 samples originated in the United States, Italy and Spain. T cells, B-cell-depleted T cells, or PBMCs supplied cDNA or gDNA.

This chain joins TRBV2 and TRBJ2-7; TRBD1 matches 8 bases. This receptor was taken from a human donor in a cohort exposed to, infected with or recovered from COVID-19 (not recorded which). The donor label of this sample is uncertain. The material sequenced was PBMCs or T cells enriched from blood (not recorded which). CDR3 residues: CASIGLFRDRSSYEQYF. For the CDR3, the DNA is TGTGCCAGCATCGGACTCTTCCGGGACAGGAGCTCCTACGAGCAGTACTTC.